A single sample is the source of the 25 T cell receptor beta chains below, sequenced in a study of shared clonotypes between healthy human individuals. Profiling relied on immunoSEQ multiplex PCR, and the TCRdb table lists in-frame clones only, not all of them. The sample lists around 500,000 clones, about 82% seen once, with 10% to 15% in the top ten. Material: PBMCs. The receptors were gathered from a woman aged 40 to 50 in good health. Some clones in this sample may be carry-over from other donors' samples.

J is TRBJ2-3 and V is TRBV5-8; D unclear. This CDR3 has 15 amino acids. Germline loops: CDR1 SGHTS, CDR2 YDEGEE. The V end was cut by 4 bases, the J end by 0 bases, with 12 bases between. In DNA, the CDR3 is TGTGCCAGCAGCCCAAGCTTCTCTAGCACAGATACGCAGTATTTT. This sequence encodes CASSPSFSSTDTQYF.

The chain has TRBV5-1 and TRBJ2-3; 9 bases agree with TRBD2. Trimming took 0 bases from V and 0 from J; bases not matched to a gene: 5. Germline values: CDR1 SGHRS, CDR2 YFSETQ. The CDR3 sequence is 17 residues long. CDR3 DNA: TGCGCCAGCAGCTTGGCTGCTAGCGGGGTTAGCACAGATACGCAGTATTTT. Its protein product is CASSLAASGVSTDTQYF.

This sequence joins TRBV6-6 and TRBJ1-5; D possibly corresponds to TRBD1 (6 bases). From germline, CDR1 is MNHNY and CDR2 SVGAGI (reference sequence). CDR3 length: 15 amino acids. Trimming left V 4 bases short and J 6 bases short, with 16 bases between. CDR3 nucleotide sequence: TGTGCCAGCAGTTTGACCCGACAGGAAGGTCAGCCCCAGCATTTT. Protein: CASSLTRQEGQPQHF.

This clone was recorded at least ten times. This chain connects TRBV4-3 to TRBJ2-7; the match to TRBD2 covers 8 bases. Germline CDR1 reads LGHNA; CDR2 reads YSLEER. This CDR3 comprises 16 residues. V trimming: 4 bases; J trimming: 5 bases; junction bases outside the gene matches: 13. CDR3 nucleotides: TGCGCCAGCAGCCCCCGGCGAGCGGGAGTGTCCCACGAGCAGTACTTC. Translation: CASSPRRAGVSHEQYF.

The chain couples TRBV7-2 to TRBJ1-2; 9 bases map to TRBD1. Germline loops: CDR1 SGHTA, CDR2 FQGNSA. The CDR3 spans 13 residues. The V segment lost 6 bases and the J segment 7 bases; nucleotides outside the gene matches: 6. CDR3: CASRSQGAGGYTF. The CDR3 DNA sequence: TGTGCCAGCAGATCACAGGGGGCTGGTGGCTACACCTTC.

This chain joins TRBV4-2 and TRBJ2-6; D is undetermined. From germline, CDR1 is LGHNA and CDR2 YNFKEQ. The V end was cut by 4 bases, the J end by 4 bases, with 8 bases between. This CDR3 region has 14 residues. The CDR3 here is CASSRGNGANVLTF. The DNA of the CDR3 is TGTGCCAGCAGCCGCGGCAACGGGGCCAACGTCCTGACTTTC.

A few counts support this clone. The V and J genes are TRBV18 and TRBJ2-2; 8 bases map to TRBD2. Germline loops: CDR1 KGHSH, CDR2 LQKENI. J was trimmed by 6 bases and V by 3 bases; bases with no gene match: 12. This CDR3 region has 17 residues. This chain's CDR3 is CASSPPVSGRGAGELFF. The CDR3, as DNA: TGTGCCAGCTCACCCCCAGTCAGCGGGAGAGGAGCCGGGGAGCTGTTTTTT.

V and J are TRBV29-1 and TRBJ2-1, with unresolved D. The V and J ends lost 4 bases and 5 bases respectively, with 6 bases between them. Germline lookup yields CDR1 SQVTM and CDR2 ANQGSEA. This CDR3 has 11 amino acids. The CDR3 here is CSVARDNEQFF. The CDR3 region has the DNA TGCAGCGTTGCCCGGGACAATGAGCAGTTCTTC.

The V and J genes are TRBV27 and TRBJ2-1, with 7 positions matching TRBD2. The germline CDR1 and CDR2 sequences are MNHEY and SMNVEV (reference sequence). After removal of 6 bases from V and 3 bases from J, the junction contained 8 bases not matched to a gene. CDR3 length: 15 residues. The CDR3 is CASRPGGGSYNEQFF. In DNA form, the CDR3 reads TGTGCCAGCAGGCCCGGCGGCGGGAGCTACAATGAGCAGTTCTTC.

CDR3 bases: TGTGCCAGCAGCTTAGACCTAGCGGTCGAAAGCTCCTACAATGAGCAGTTCTTC. It is translated as CASSLDLAVESSYNEQFF. The gene calls are TRBV7-9 and TRBJ2-1; TRBD2 matches at 7 bases. J lost 0 bases, V lost 1 base, and 9 bases had no gene match. The CDR3 contains 18 residues. Germline loops: CDR1 SEHNR, CDR2 FQNEAQ (reference sequence).

This sequence joins TRBV7-8 and TRBJ2-7; D is possibly TRBD1 (6 bases). The germline CDR1 and CDR2 sequences are SGHVS and FQNEAQ. Trimming removed 4 bases from V and 5 bases from J, with 18 bases in between. This CDR3 comprises 15 residues. The CDR3 spells CASSSPSVGADEQYF. The CDR3 region has the DNA TGTGCCAGCAGCTCTCCATCGGTGGGGGCAGACGAGCAGTACTTC.

The genes are TRBV5-6 and TRBJ2-1; 7 bases line up with TRBD2. This CDR3 region has 15 residues. Germline lookup yields CDR1 SGHDT and CDR2 YYEEEE. J lost 4 bases, V lost 0 bases, and 4 bases had no gene match. CDR3 amino acids: CASSLALAAYNEQFF. Written as DNA, the CDR3 is TGTGCCAGCAGCTTGGCCCTAGCGGCTTACAATGAGCAGTTCTTC.

The chain carries TRBV28 and TRBJ1-6; D is undetermined. CDR1 and CDR2 (germline): MDHEN, SYDVKM. The ends were cut back, 2 bases at V and 11 bases at J, with 7 bases in the middle. This CDR3 has 12 amino acids. The CDR3 DNA reads TGTGCCAGCAGTTTACGGCGCCCACCCCTCCACTTT. Encoded protein: CASSLRRPPLHF.

V gene TRBV5-1 combines with J gene TRBJ2-3, with 11 bases lining up with TRBD2. This CDR3 is built from 16 residues. V shed 1 base and J 4 bases; nucleotides not matched to a gene: 5. Germline V gene sequence: CDR1 SGHRS, CDR2 YFSETQ. CDR3 DNA sequence: TGCGCCAGCAGCTTGAGACTAGCGGGATCCGCAGATACGCAGTATTTT. Amino acids: CASSLRLAGSADTQYF.

The chain uses TRBV18 and TRBJ2-1; no definite D call. Trimming pared 3 bases from V and 8 bases from J, leaving 17 bases between. There are 15 residues in the CDR3. Per the germline V gene, CDR1 is KGHSH and CDR2 is LQKENI. The CDR3 region is CASSPKSSQTYEQFF. In DNA, the CDR3 is TGTGCCAGCTCACCCAAGTCATCACAAACATATGAGCAGTTCTTC.

This clone was recorded a few times. The chain combines TRBV5-4 with TRBJ2-5; 8 bases are shared with TRBD1. The J call is doubtful: the DNA matches TRBJ2-7 better. Germline V gene sequence: CDR1 SGHNT, CDR2 YYREEE (reference sequence). This CDR3 spans 13 amino acids. CDR3 coding DNA: TGTGCCAGCAGCTTTGCAGGGGGCAACGAGCAGTACTTC. Protein sequence: CASSFAGGNEQYF.

V is TRBV7-3 and J is TRBJ2-7, with D maybe TRBD1 (5 bases). The germline gives CDR1 SGHTA, CDR2 FQGTGA. The V end was cut by 5 bases, the J end by 6 bases, with 14 bases between. The CDR3 extends over 13 amino acids. CDR3 amino acids: CASSLKGKSEQYF. The DNA of the CDR3 is TGTGCCAGCAGCCTAAAGGGGAAGAGCGAGCAGTACTTC.

The J gene is TRBJ2-7, the V gene TRBV4-3, with D perhaps TRBD2 (5 bases). The CDR3 spans 14 residues. The V gene lost 4 bases and the J gene lost 1 base, with 11 bases spanning the gap. From germline, CDR1 is LGHNA and CDR2 YSLEER. CDR3 DNA sequence: TGCGCCAGCAGCCTCCTGCCGGGGTCCTACGAGCAGTACTTC. Translating gives CASSLLPGSYEQYF.

The table lists this clone with a count of one. This chain connects TRBV2 to TRBJ2-7; D could derive from TRBD1 or TRBD2 (5 bases each). CDR3 size: 13 residues. Trimming took off 6 bases at V and 1 base at J, with 10 bases between the two ends. Germline V gene lookup returns CDR1 SNHLY and CDR2 FYNNEI. CDR3 bases: TGTGCCAGCAGGGGGGACGGATCCTACGAGCAGTACTTC. Its translation: CASRGDGSYEQYF. Supplemented by reference TRBV2 and TRBJ2-7, the full variable domain reads EPEVTQTPSHQVTQMGQEVILRCVPISNHLYFYWYRQILGQKVEFLVSFYNNEISEKSEIFDDQFSVERPDGSNFTLKIRSTKLEDSAMYFCASRGDGSYEQYFGPGTRLTVT.

V usage is TRBV19 and J usage is TRBJ1-2; no firm D call. Germline loops: CDR1 LNHDA, CDR2 SQIVND (reference sequence). V dropped 4 bases and J dropped 5 bases, with 17 bases sitting between them. CDR3 length equals 15 residues. The CDR3: CASSNLWTEVYGYTF. CDR3 DNA sequence: TGTGCCAGTAGTAATCTTTGGACCGAGGTTTATGGCTACACCTTC.

CDR3 coding DNA: TGTGCCAGCAGTACAGGTAGCTCCTACGAGCAGTACTTC. This codes for CASSTGSSYEQYF. V is TRBV11-3 and J is TRBJ2-7; possible D gene TRBD1, 5 bases. The CDR3 sequence is 13 residues long. Germline V gene data show CDR1 as SGHNT and CDR2 as YENEEA. Trimming removed 6 bases at V and 0 bases at J, with 9 bases between.

The V and J genes are TRBV7-9 and TRBJ1-3; D not resolved. CDR1 and CDR2 (germline): SEHNR, FQNEAQ (reference sequence). V shed 6 bases and J shed 0 bases, with 12 bases lying between them. This CDR3 has 15 amino acids. The DNA for the CDR3 is TGTGCCAGCAGTGGAAGACGCAGCTCTGGAAACACCATATATTTT. Amino acids: CASSGRRSSGNTIYF.

The rearrangement joins TRBV2 to TRBJ2-7; TRBD1 is a possible D gene (5 bases). CDR3 size: 12 residues. The germline CDR1 and CDR2 sequences are SNHLY and FYNNEI. V lost 6 bases, J lost 2 bases, and 8 bases lay in between. The CDR3 nucleotides are TGTGCCAGCAGGGACACCCCCTACGAGCAGTACTTC. Its translation is CASRDTPYEQYF. Variable domain in full (rest from reference TRBV2 and TRBJ2-7): EPEVTQTPSHQVTQMGQEVILRCVPISNHLYFYWYRQILGQKVEFLVSFYNNEISEKSEIFDDQFSVERPDGSNFTLKIRSTKLEDSAMYFCASRDTPYEQYFGPGTRLTVT.

This chain links TRBV5-1 with TRBJ2-3; 9 bases fit TRBD1. CDR1 and CDR2 (germline): SGHRS, YFSETQ. V lost 2 bases and J lost 0; bases outside the gene matches: 1. The CDR3 has 15 residues. The CDR3 sequence: CASSLGQGSTDTQYF. As DNA, the CDR3 is TGCGCCAGCAGCTTAGGACAGGGGAGCACAGATACGCAGTATTTT.

This clone has a count of ten or more. V and J are TRBV20-1 and TRBJ2-5; D gene unclear. V lost 6 bases to trimming and J lost 4 bases, with 9 bases between them. This CDR3 is built from 11 residues. Germline CDR1 and CDR2: DFQATT and SNEGSKA (reference sequence). CDR3 bases: TGCAGTGCCGCCTCGCGAGAGACCCAGTACTTC. It encodes CSAASRETQYF.